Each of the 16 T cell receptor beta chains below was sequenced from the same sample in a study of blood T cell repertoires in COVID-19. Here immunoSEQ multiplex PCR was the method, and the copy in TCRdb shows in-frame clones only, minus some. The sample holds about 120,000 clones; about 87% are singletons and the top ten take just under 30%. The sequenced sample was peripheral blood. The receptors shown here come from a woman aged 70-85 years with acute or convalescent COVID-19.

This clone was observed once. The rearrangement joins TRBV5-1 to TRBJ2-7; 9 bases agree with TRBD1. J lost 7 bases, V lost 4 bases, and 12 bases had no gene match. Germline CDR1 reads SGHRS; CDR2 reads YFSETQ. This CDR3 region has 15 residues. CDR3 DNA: TGCGCCAGCAGCCTGGACAGGGGTAGGGTGGGGGAGCAGTACTTC. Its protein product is CASSLDRGRVGEQYF.

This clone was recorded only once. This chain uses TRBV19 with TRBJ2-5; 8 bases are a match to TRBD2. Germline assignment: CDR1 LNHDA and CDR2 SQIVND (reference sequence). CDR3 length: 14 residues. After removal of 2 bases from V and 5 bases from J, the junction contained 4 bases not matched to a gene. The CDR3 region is CASSITGGRETQYF. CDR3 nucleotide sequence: TGTGCCAGTAGTATAACGGGGGGGAGGGAGACCCAGTACTTC.

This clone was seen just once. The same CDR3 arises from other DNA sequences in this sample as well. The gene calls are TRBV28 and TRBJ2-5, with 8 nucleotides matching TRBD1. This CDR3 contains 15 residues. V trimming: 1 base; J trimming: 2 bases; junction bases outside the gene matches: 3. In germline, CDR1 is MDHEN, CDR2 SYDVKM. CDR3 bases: TGTGCCAGCAGTTTATTAGGACAGGGACAAGAGACCCAGTACTTC. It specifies CASSLLGQGQETQYF.

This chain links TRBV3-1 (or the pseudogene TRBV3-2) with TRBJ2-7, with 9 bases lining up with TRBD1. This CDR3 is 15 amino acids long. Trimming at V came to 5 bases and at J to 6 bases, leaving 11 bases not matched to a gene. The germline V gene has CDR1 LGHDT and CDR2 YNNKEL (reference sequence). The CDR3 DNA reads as TGTGCCAGCAGCTCCTCCGGGACAGGGTCCACCGAGCAGTACTTC. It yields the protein CASSSSGTGSTEQYF.

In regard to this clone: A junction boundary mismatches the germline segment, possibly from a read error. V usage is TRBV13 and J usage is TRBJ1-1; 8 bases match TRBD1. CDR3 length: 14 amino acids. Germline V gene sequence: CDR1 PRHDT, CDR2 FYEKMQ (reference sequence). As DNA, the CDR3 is TGTGCCAGCAGCTCGACAGGGGTGAAGACTGAAGCTTTCTTT. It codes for CASSSTGVKTEAFF.

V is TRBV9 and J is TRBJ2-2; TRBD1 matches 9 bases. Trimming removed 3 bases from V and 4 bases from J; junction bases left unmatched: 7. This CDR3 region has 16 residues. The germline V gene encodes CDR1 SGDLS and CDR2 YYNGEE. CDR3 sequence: CASSAATGGSTGELFF. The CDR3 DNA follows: TGTGCCAGCAGCGCCGCAACAGGGGGCTCCACCGGGGAGCTGTTTTTT.

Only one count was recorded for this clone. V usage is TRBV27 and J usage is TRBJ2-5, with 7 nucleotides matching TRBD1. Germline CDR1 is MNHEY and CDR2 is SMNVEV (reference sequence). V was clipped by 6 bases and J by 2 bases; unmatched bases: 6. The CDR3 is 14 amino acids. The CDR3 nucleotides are TGTGCCAGCAGCCCCCGGGACAGACAAGAGACCCAGTACTTC. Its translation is CASSPRDRQETQYF.

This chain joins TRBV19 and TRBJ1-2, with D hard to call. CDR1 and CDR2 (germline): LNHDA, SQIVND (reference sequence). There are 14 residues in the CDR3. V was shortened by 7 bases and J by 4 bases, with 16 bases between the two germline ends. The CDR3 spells CASTLTGGPYGYTF. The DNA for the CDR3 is TGTGCCAGTACCCTCACTGGCGGGCCCTATGGCTACACCTTC.

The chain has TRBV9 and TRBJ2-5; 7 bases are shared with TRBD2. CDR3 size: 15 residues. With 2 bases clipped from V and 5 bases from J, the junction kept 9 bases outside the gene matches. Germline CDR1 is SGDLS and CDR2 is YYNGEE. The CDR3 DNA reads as TGTGCCAGCAGCGTCGAGGGGACTATCCTGGAGACCCAGTACTTC. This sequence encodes CASSVEGTILETQYF.

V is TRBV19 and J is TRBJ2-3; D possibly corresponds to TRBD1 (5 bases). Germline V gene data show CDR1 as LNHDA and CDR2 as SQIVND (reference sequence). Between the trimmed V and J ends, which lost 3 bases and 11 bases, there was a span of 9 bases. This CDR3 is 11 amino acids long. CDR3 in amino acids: CASSIRAQQYF. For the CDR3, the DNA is TGTGCCAGTAGTATCAGGGCACAGCAGTATTTT.

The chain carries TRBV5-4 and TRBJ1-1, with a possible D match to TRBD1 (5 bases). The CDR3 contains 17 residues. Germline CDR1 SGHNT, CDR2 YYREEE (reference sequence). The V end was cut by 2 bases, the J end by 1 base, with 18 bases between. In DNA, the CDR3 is TGTGCCAGCAGCTTTCGTAAGACAGCCCGGCGGAACACTGAAGCTTTCTTT. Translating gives CASSFRKTARRNTEAFF.

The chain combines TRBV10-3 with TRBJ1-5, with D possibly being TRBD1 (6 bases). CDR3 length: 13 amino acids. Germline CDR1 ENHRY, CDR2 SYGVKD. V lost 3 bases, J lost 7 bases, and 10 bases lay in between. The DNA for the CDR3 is TGTGCCATCAGTGAAGGGGGACGCCAGCCCCAGCATTTT. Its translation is CAISEGGRQPQHF.

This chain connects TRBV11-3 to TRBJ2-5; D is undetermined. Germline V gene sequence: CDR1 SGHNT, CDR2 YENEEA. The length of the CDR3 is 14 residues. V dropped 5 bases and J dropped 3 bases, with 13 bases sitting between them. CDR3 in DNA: TGTGCCAGCAGCCATAGTAGCCTGAAAGAGACCCAGTACTTC. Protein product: CASSHSSLKETQYF. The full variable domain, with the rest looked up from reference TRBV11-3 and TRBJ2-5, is EAGVVQSPRYKIIEKKQPVAFWCNPISGHNTLYWYLQNLGQGPELLIRYENEEAVDDSQLPKDRFSAERLKGVDSTLKIQPAELGDSAVYLCASSHSSLKETQYFGPGTRLLVL.

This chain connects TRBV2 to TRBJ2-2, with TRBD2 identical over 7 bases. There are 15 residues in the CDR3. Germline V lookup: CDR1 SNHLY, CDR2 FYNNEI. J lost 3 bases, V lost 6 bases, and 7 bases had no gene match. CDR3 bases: TGTGCCAGCAGGGCGACTAGCAGCCACACCGGGGAGCTGTTTTTT. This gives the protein CASRATSSHTGELFF.

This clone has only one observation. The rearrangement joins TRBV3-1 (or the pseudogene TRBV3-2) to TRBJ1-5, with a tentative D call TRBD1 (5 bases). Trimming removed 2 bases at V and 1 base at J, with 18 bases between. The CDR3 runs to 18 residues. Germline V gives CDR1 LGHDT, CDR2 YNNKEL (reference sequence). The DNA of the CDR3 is TGTGCCAGCAGCCAATCCATGGGGCGCTTGGGGAGCAATCAGCCCCAGCATTTT. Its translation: CASSQSMGRLGSNQPQHF.

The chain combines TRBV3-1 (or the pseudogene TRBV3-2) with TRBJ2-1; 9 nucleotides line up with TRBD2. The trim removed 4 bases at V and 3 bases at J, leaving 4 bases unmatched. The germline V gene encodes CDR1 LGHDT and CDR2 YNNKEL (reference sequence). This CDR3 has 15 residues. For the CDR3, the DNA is TGTGCCAGCAGCCTTAGCGGGGGCCGCTACAATGAGCAGTTCTTC. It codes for CASSLSGGRYNEQFF.